The 24 T cell receptor beta chains presented below share a single source sample, sequenced in a study of CD8 T cells in ankylosing spondylitis. Study-wide findings and caveats: About 8 highly homologous variants made up a TCR beta motif, and this motif appeared characteristic of ankylosing spondylitis blood.

These receptors lack a known antigen. TCRdb recomputed calls from the 5' RACE reads with MiXCR, one row per CDR3 protein. The table has about 800,000 distinct CDR3 sequences, approximately 12% seen once; the top ten hold approximately 0.5%. The sequenced sample was blood, either unsorted or a sorted T cell fraction (not recorded which). These receptors originate from a male donor with ankylosing spondylitis.

The chain uses TRBV5-1 and TRBJ2-5; D not certain. CDR1 and CDR2 (germline): SGHRS, YFSETQ. Trimming took 5 bases from V and 2 from J, leaving 10 bases between them. The CDR3 runs 13 residues. As DNA, the CDR3 is TGCGCCAGCAGTAACACAGTTCAAGAGACCCAGTACTTC. As protein: CASSNTVQETQYF.

The chain is built from TRBV4-3 and TRBJ2-5; TRBD2 aligns across 8 bases. Germline CDR1 reads LGHNA; CDR2 reads YSLEER. This CDR3 contains 15 residues. J was trimmed by 3 bases and V by 4 bases; bases with no gene match: 7. CDR3 residues: CASSRDGRAEETQYF. CDR3 bases: TGCGCCAGCAGCCGAGACGGGAGGGCGGAAGAGACCCAGTACTTC.

Notes on this clonotype: A much larger clone is a single base away; this may be a read error. V is TRBV12-3 or TRBV12-4 and J is TRBJ2-1; 8 nucleotides match TRBD1. This CDR3 has 15 residues. J lost 1 base, V lost 3 bases, and 2 bases had no gene match. The CDR3 loop reads CASSFDRGSYNEQFF. CDR3 DNA sequence: TGTGCCAGCAGTTTCGACAGGGGATCCTACAATGAGCAGTTCTTC.

The genes are TRBV18 and TRBJ2-1; 10 positions match TRBD2. The CDR3 contains 16 residues. J was trimmed by 8 bases and V by 1 base; bases with no gene match: 8. Germline V gives CDR1 KGHSH, CDR2 LQKENI. CDR3 region: CASSPLPSGRMYEQFF. The CDR3 bases are TGTGCCAGCTCACCACTTCCTAGCGGGAGAATGTATGAGCAGTTCTTC.

This clonotype was detected only a few times. A single base separates this from a much larger clone, so it may be a read error. V is TRBV6-6 and J is TRBJ2-1; no firm D call. This CDR3 is 12 amino acids long. V lost 7 bases, J lost 2 bases, and 6 bases lay in between. CDR1 is MNHNY and CDR2 is SVGAGI in the germline V gene (reference sequence). The CDR3 DNA reads as TGTGCCAGCACCCTCACCTACAATGAGCAGTTCTTC. Translated: CASTLTYNEQFF.

This clonotype was counted at least ten times. The chain uses TRBV12-3 or TRBV12-4 and TRBJ2-5, with D unclear. The CDR3 consists of 13 residues. Trimming cost V 8 bases and J 1 base, with 11 bases left between them. The chain's CDR3 is CASLTNLQETQYF. CDR3 DNA sequence: TGTGCCAGCCTCACCAATCTCCAAGAGACCCAGTACTTC.

The V call is TRBV12-5, the J call TRBJ2-1, with D unresolved. CDR1 and CDR2 from the germline V gene are LGHNT and FRNRAP. The V gene lost 2 bases and the J gene lost 8 bases, with 7 bases spanning the gap. The length of the CDR3 is 12 residues. The CDR3 sequence is CASGLFGDEQFF. The CDR3 nucleotides read TGTGCTAGTGGTTTGTTCGGAGATGAGCAGTTCTTC.

This clonotype has a count of ten or more. The chain employs TRBV29-1 and TRBJ2-1; tentatively, D is TRBD1 or TRBD2 (5 bases each). This CDR3 is 14 amino acids long. The V and J ends lost 5 bases and 0 bases respectively, with 11 bases between them. The V gene's germline CDR1 is SQVTM and CDR2 ANQGSEA. The CDR3 region has the DNA TGCAGCGTTTGGGGCGGAGGCTCCTACAATGAGCAGTTCTTC. This sequence encodes CSVWGGGSYNEQFF.

This clonotype occurred a few times. The V call is TRBV6-6, the J call TRBJ2-1, with D maybe TRBD2 (6 bases). Germline V gives CDR1 MNHNY, CDR2 SVGAGI (reference sequence). The ends were cut back, 5 bases at V and 10 bases at J, with 12 bases in the middle. The CDR3 is 12 residues long. The CDR3 spells CASSTSRKEQFF. The CDR3 nucleotides are TGTGCCAGCAGTACTAGCCGTAAAGAGCAGTTCTTC.

This clonotype was recorded at least ten times. This rearrangement joins TRBV10-3 to TRBJ1-6; D not resolved. Germline loops: CDR1 ENHRY, CDR2 SYGVKD. The CDR3 has 14 residues. V lost 4 bases and J lost 9, with 13 bases in between. The CDR3 region has the DNA TGTGCCATCAGTGCCGGGTTCGGGAGTTCACCCCTCCACTTT. This translates into CAISAGFGSSPLHF.

This chain uses TRBV28 with TRBJ1-2, with TRBD1 matching 9 bases. Germline trimming cut 7 bases from V and 7 bases from J; bases unmatched to any gene: 13. The germline CDR1 and CDR2 sequences are MDHEN and SYDVKM. This CDR3 has 15 residues. CDR3 DNA sequence: TGTGCCAGCACGACGACACCGGGACAGGGTGGTGGCTACACCTTC. Its translation is CASTTTPGQGGGYTF.

This clonotype showed up many times. J is TRBJ1-2 and V is TRBV10-3; weak D call: TRBD1 (6 bases). CDR3 length equals 14 residues. From germline, CDR1 is ENHRY and CDR2 SYGVKD. The V end lost 4 bases, the J end lost 3 bases, and 12 bases lay between the germline ends. The CDR3 nucleotides are TGTGCCATCAGTGGAGGGGAGGGGGACTATGGCTACACCTTC. Translation gives CAISGGEGDYGYTF.

This clonotype occurred a few times. V usage is TRBV6-2 or TRBV6-3 and J usage is TRBJ1-1, with D possibly matching TRBD1 (5 bases). Germline CDR1 reads MNHEY; CDR2 reads SVGEGT. The CDR3 is 13 residues long. The V end was cut by 4 bases, the J end by 7 bases, with 13 bases between. This chain's CDR3 is CASSWTRTVEAFF. In nucleotides, the CDR3 is TGTGCCAGCAGTTGGACACGAACAGTTGAAGCTTTCTTT.

This clonotype was observed a handful of times. The gene calls are TRBV27 and TRBJ1-5; D gene ambiguous. The CDR3 spans 16 residues. V dropped 1 base and J dropped 0 bases, with 10 bases sitting between them. The germline CDR1 and CDR2 sequences are MNHEY and SMNVEV (reference sequence). The CDR3 DNA is TGTGCCAGCAGTTTATTTGGCGGGTATAGCAATCAGCCCCAGCATTTT. This sequence encodes CASSLFGGYSNQPQHF.

In its sample, this clonotype was seen many times. The V call is TRBV6-5, the J call TRBJ1-1; D may be TRBD1 (5 bases). The germline CDR1 and CDR2 sequences are MNHEY and SVGAGI. The CDR3 consists of 14 residues. V was shortened by 2 bases and J by 1 base, with 8 bases between the two germline ends. CDR3 sequence (DNA): TGTGCCAGCAGTTACACCGGGGGGAACACTGAAGCTTTCTTT. This translates into CASSYTGGNTEAFF.

The sample holds many counts of this clonotype. The chain couples TRBV20-1 to TRBJ2-7; the D gene could be TRBD1 or TRBD2 (5 bases each). Germline V lookup: CDR1 DFQATT, CDR2 SNEGSKA (reference sequence). The CDR3 covers 15 residues. V dropped 0 bases and J dropped 3 bases, with 15 bases sitting between them. The CDR3: CSARDVKGRLYEQYF. CDR3 sequence (DNA): TGCAGTGCTAGAGATGTGAAGGGACGGCTCTACGAGCAGTACTTC.

The chain combines TRBV29-1 with TRBJ1-1, with TRBD1 identical over 10 bases. Per germline, CDR1 SQVTM and CDR2 ANQGSEA. The J segment lost 2 bases and the V segment lost 5 bases, leaving 2 bases of the junction unmatched. The CDR3 loop spans 13 amino acids. CDR3 in amino acids: CSVTTGGNTEAFF. In DNA, the CDR3 is TGCAGCGTTACGACAGGGGGCAACACTGAAGCTTTCTTT.

The sample holds many counts of this clonotype. The chain has TRBV29-1 and TRBJ1-2, with no clear D. V gave up 4 bases and J gave up 8 bases, with 11 bases separating them. The CDR3 runs to 11 residues. Germline CDR1 SQVTM, CDR2 ANQGSEA. As DNA, the CDR3 is TGCAGCGTTGGACAAGCTAGAGGCTACACCTTC. Translated, it gives CSVGQARGYTF. Supplemented by reference TRBV29-1 and TRBJ1-2, the full variable domain reads SAVISQKPSRDICQRGTSLTIQCQVDSQVTMMFWYRQQPGQSLTLIATANQGSEATYESGFVIDKFPISRPNLTFSTLTVSNMSPEDSSIYLCSVGQARGYTFGSGTRLTVV.

This clonotype has a handful of counts. This rearrangement joins TRBV30 to TRBJ1-6, with D maybe TRBD1 (6 bases). The V end lost 2 bases, the J end lost 12 bases, and 14 bases lay between the germline ends. The CDR3 totals 13 residues. Germline V gives CDR1 GTSNPN, CDR2 SVGIG (reference sequence). The DNA for the CDR3 is TGTGCCTGGAGTCCCAGGGGCCGCGGACCCCTCCACTTT. Protein product: CAWSPRGRGPLHF. Drawing the rest from reference TRBV30 and TRBJ1-6, the complete variable domain is SQTIHQWPATLVQPVGSPLSLECTVEGTSNPNLYWYRQAAGRGLQLLFYSVGIGQISSEVPQNLSASRPQDRQFILSSKKLLLSDSGFYLCAWSPRGRGPLHFGNGTRLTVT.

The chain carries TRBV30 and TRBJ1-5; D remains unclear. V lost 3 bases and J 4 bases, leaving 13 bases between the germline ends. Germline-derived CDR1 and CDR2 are GTSNPN and SVGIG (reference sequence). The CDR3 length is 14 residues. DNA of the CDR3: TGTGCCTGGAGATTGAAAGGGTTTAATCAGCCCCAGCATTTT. Translation gives CAWRLKGFNQPQHF. The full variable domain, rest sourced from reference TRBV30 and TRBJ1-5, is SQTIHQWPATLVQPVGSPLSLECTVEGTSNPNLYWYRQAAGRGLQLLFYSVGIGQISSEVPQNLSASRPQDRQFILSSKKLLLSDSGFYLCAWRLKGFNQPQHFGDGTRLSIL.

There are a few counts of this clonotype. The chain joins TRBV7-2 to TRBJ1-3, with D hard to call. Trimming pared 2 bases from V and 0 bases from J, leaving 11 bases between. The CDR3 sequence is 16 residues long. From germline, CDR1 is SGHTA and CDR2 FQGNSA. The CDR3 protein is CASSLQPGHSGNTIYF. DNA for the CDR3: TGTGCCAGCAGCTTACAGCCGGGCCACTCTGGAAACACCATATATTTT.

The rearrangement links TRBV6-1 to TRBJ1-2, with D perhaps TRBD1 (6 bases). CDR1 is MNHNS, CDR2 SASEGT, per germline. V was clipped by 6 bases and J by 0 bases, with 17 bases between them. There are 16 residues in the CDR3. The CDR3: CASSIYPPGANYGYTF. CDR3 nucleotides: TGTGCCAGCAGCATTTACCCGCCAGGGGCTAACTATGGCTACACCTTC.

The table lists this clonotype with a few counts. V usage is TRBV6-1 and J usage is TRBJ2-6; 9 bases line up with TRBD2. Trimming at V came to 7 bases and at J to 0 bases, leaving 7 bases not matched to a gene. Germline-derived CDR1 and CDR2 are MNHNS and SASEGT. This CDR3 has 17 residues. The DNA for the CDR3 is TGTGCCAGCACCCCGGGACTAGCAGTCTCTGGGGCCAACGTCCTGACTTTC. The encoded protein is CASTPGLAVSGANVLTF.

The gene calls are TRBV6-5 and TRBJ2-5; 12 nucleotides match TRBD2. Germline V gene sequence: CDR1 MNHEY, CDR2 SVGAGI. The CDR3 is 16 residues long. V lost 4 bases, J lost 3 bases, and 6 bases stayed unmatched. CDR3 in DNA: TGTGCCAGCAGTTGGGGGAGACTAGCGGGAGAAGAGACCCAGTACTTC. The encoded protein is CASSWGRLAGEETQYF.